Below are 12 T cell receptor beta chains sequenced from a single sample in a study of T-cell memory formation after mild COVID-19. In TCRdb, the 5' RACE reads were re-called with MiXCR into one record per CDR3 protein. The sample holds fewer than 700,000 distinct CDR3 sequences, roughly 20% seen once. Sequencing was done on a sample of PBMCs or a T cell subset sorted from them (not recorded which). The receptors stem from an adult woman who had mild COVID-19 (a few samples of this study predate the infection). Cell type and time point are not known.

This clonotype has more than one count but fewer than ten. At one end the junction does not follow the germline gene, possibly because of a read error. The J gene is TRBJ2-5, the V gene TRBV7-7; TRBD2 aligns across 11 bases. This CDR3 contains 15 residues. Per germline, CDR1 SSHAT and CDR2 FNYEAQ (reference sequence). CDR3 region: CASSVAGGFGETQYF. CDR3 coding DNA: TGTGCTAGCAGCGTAGCGGGAGGGTTTGGGGAGACCCAGTACTTC.

The CDR3 DNA sequence: TGCGCCAGCAGCTTGGGCGCAATCATGAACACTGAAGCTTTCTTT. This translates into CASSLGAIMNTEAFF. V usage is TRBV5-1 and J usage is TRBJ1-1; D call uncertain. This CDR3 region has 15 residues. Per the germline V gene, CDR1 is SGHRS and CDR2 is YFSETQ. V lost 0 bases, J lost 0 bases, and 9 bases lay in between.

This chain links TRBV5-1 with TRBJ1-2, with D maybe TRBD1 (5 bases). Per germline, CDR1 SGHRS and CDR2 YFSETQ. Trimming shortened V by 7 bases and J by 8 bases, and 12 bases separated the two germline ends. The length of the CDR3 is 11 residues. The CDR3 sequence is CASGGSDGYTF. For the CDR3, the DNA is TGCGCCAGCGGGGGTTCGGACGGCTACACCTTC.

The rearrangement uses TRBV6-2 or TRBV6-3 and TRBJ2-3, with D possibly matching TRBD1 (6 bases). The germline V gene encodes CDR1 MNHEY and CDR2 SVGEGT. The CDR3 has 15 residues. Between the trimmed V and J ends, which lost 4 bases and 3 bases, there was a span of 14 bases. The CDR3 coding sequence is TGTGCCAGCAGTTCACAGGGTGTCAGGACAGATACGCAGTATTTT. Its protein is CASSSQGVRTDTQYF.

In this sample, this clonotype turned up many times. The chain carries TRBV11-2 and TRBJ2-2, with D maybe TRBD1 (7 bases). CDR3 length: 16 residues. V was cut by 4 bases and J by 4 bases, with 16 bases left in between. Germline V gene lookup returns CDR1 SGHAT and CDR2 FQNNGV. The CDR3 DNA sequence: TGTGCCAGCAGCTCGATCCGGCAGGGGGGCACCGGGGAGCTGTTTTTT. This gives the protein CASSSIRQGGTGELFF. The whole variable domain, filled in from reference TRBV11-2 and TRBJ2-2, reads EAGVAQSPRYKIIEKRQSVAFWCNPISGHATLYWYQQILGQGPKLLIQFQNNGVVDDSQLPKDRFSAERLKGVDSTLKIQPAKLEDSAVYLCASSSIRQGGTGELFFGEGSRLTVL.

The chain carries TRBV6-4 and TRBJ2-7; 9 nucleotides line up with TRBD1. Germline loops: CDR1 MRHNA, CDR2 SNTAGT. This CDR3 comprises 11 residues. Here the CDR3 reads CGGQGSYEQYF. Written as DNA, the CDR3 is TGTGGGGGACAGGGATCCTACGAGCAGTACTTC.

This clonotype was observed a handful of times. The gene calls are TRBV29-1 and TRBJ2-7, with D possibly called TRBD1 or TRBD2 (5 bases each). This CDR3 comprises 14 residues. V gave up 0 bases and J gave up 1 base, with 10 bases separating them. Germline loops: CDR1 SQVTM, CDR2 ANQGSEA. The chain's CDR3 is CSVEDRGRSYEQYF. The DNA of the CDR3 is TGCAGCGTTGAAGATCGGGGACGATCCTACGAGCAGTACTTC.

The chain links TRBV7-9 to TRBJ1-4; TRBD1 agrees at 10 bases. Germline CDR1 and CDR2: SEHNR and FQNEAQ (reference sequence). The CDR3 loop spans 14 amino acids. Trimming at V came to 4 bases and at J to 7 bases, leaving 3 bases not matched to a gene. The CDR3: CASSSGTGVEKLFF. DNA of the CDR3: TGTGCCAGCAGCTCCGGGACAGGGGTTGAAAAACTGTTTTTT.

The chain combines TRBV18 with TRBJ2-3, with TRBD1 matching 10 bases. Looked up from germline, CDR1 is KGHSH and CDR2 is LQKENI. Trimming removed 3 bases from V and 6 bases from J; junction bases left unmatched: 3. The CDR3 consists of 14 residues. The CDR3 loop reads CASSPPGQGDTQYF. Here the CDR3 DNA reads TGTGCCAGCTCACCTCCGGGACAGGGGGATACGCAGTATTTT.

The chain carries TRBV19 and TRBJ1-1, with D unresolved. From germline, CDR1 is LNHDA and CDR2 SQIVND (reference sequence). V lost 6 bases, J lost 0 bases, and 14 bases lay in between. The CDR3 length is 15 residues. In DNA form, the CDR3 reads TGTGCCAGTAGACGGCTAAATCACATGAACACTGAAGCTTTCTTT. It is translated as CASRRLNHMNTEAFF.

V gene TRBV20-1 combines with J gene TRBJ1-1, with D possibly being TRBD1 (6 bases). The CDR3 covers 14 residues. V lost 3 bases, J lost 10 bases, and 21 bases lay in between. Per germline, CDR1 DFQATT and CDR2 SNEGSKA (reference sequence). This chain's CDR3 is CSASGIQGERGAFF. The DNA of the CDR3 is TGCAGTGCTAGTGGGATACAGGGAGAAAGGGGAGCTTTCTTT.

The chain uses TRBV5-1 and TRBJ2-2; maybe TRBD1 (7 bases). The germline CDR1 and CDR2 sequences are SGHRS and YFSETQ. This CDR3 is built from 14 residues. Trimming left V 2 bases short and J 7 bases short, with 12 bases between. CDR3: CASSLGGDSGELFF. CDR3 in DNA: TGCGCCAGCAGCTTAGGAGGGGACAGCGGGGAGCTGTTTTTT.